The subject of this entry is one T cell receptor (beta chain). Its antigen is not identified. The CDR3 has 15 residues. Germline assignment: CDR1 SGHAT and CDR2 FQNNGV. V gave up 4 bases and J gave up 3 bases, with 10 bases separating them. Sequencing used immunoSEQ multiplex PCR; TCRdb keeps in-frame clones, though not all of them. The sample consists of some 17,000 clones, 80% to 95% of them appearing once. These data come from a study of OX40 agonist ivuxolimab in advanced cancers. Whole-study context: Patients undergoing dose escalation presented with hepatocellular carcinoma, melanoma, renal cell or head and neck cancer. Patients were roughly 81% male with ages roughly 20 to 85, mean approximately 58. Regarding the study as a whole: At 0.1 to 3.0 mg/kg and by week 6, CD4+ and CD8+ T cells in the blood had expanded clonally.

This chain connects TRBV11-2 to TRBJ2-6; D is possibly TRBD2 (6 bases). The TCR originated in an adult with an advanced solid tumor such as melanoma, head and neck, liver or kidney cancer. Source: CD4+ or CD8+ T cells sorted from blood, taken in a trial of the OX40 agonist ivuxolimab. Here the CDR3 reads CASSWGDFGANVLTF. In nucleotides, the CDR3 is TGTGCCAGCAGCTGGGGGGACTTTGGGGCCAACGTCCTGACTTTC.